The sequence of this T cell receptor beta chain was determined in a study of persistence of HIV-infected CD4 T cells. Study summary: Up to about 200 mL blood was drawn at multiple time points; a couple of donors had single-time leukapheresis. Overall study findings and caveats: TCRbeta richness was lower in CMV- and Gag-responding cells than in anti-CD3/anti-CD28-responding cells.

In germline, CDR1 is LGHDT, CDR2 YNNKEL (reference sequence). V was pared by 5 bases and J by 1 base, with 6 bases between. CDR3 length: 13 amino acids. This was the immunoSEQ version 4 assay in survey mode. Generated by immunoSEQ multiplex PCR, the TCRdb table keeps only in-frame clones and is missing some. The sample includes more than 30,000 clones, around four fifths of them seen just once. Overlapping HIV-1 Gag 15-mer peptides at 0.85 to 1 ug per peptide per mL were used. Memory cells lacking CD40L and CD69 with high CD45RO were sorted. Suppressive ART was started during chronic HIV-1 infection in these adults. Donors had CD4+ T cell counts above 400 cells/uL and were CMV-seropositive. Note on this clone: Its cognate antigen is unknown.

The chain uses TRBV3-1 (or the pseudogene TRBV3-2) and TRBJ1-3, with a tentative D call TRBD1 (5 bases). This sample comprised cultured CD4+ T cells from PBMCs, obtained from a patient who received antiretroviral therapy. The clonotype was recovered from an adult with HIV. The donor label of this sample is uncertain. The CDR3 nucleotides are TGTGCCAGCAGCAGGGGTTCTGGAAACACCATATATTTT. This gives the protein CASSRGSGNTIYF.